Described below is a single T cell receptor beta chain sequence and its context. Priming of first-strand cDNA relied on TRAV- and TRBV-specific primers (covering alpha and beta chains). TCRs were amplified for roughly 20 PCR cycles with a constant-region primer and V-primer adapter. Amplification (by in vitro transcription) was performed on isolated mRNA. TCRdb re-called the reads through MiXCR, storing one row per CDR3 protein. The table has more than 50,000 distinct CDR3 sequences, about 26% seen once. Time point indicated: before trial treatment. It was nivolumab, ipilimumab, aspirin, low-dose cyclophosphamide and low-dose radiotherapy that donors received. Eligibility required advanced solid tumors lacking tumor-infiltrating lymphocytes. Looked up from germline, CDR1 is KGHSH and CDR2 is LQKENI. Trimming at V came to 3 bases and at J to 11 bases, leaving 10 bases not matched to a gene. The CDR3 totals 14 residues.

This record comes from a study of low-dose radiotherapy and immunotherapy resistance in tumors. At the level of the study: Per fraction, Cohort 2 was given 1 Gy every two weeks, accumulating a total of 13 Gy over 26 weeks.

The gene calls are TRBV18 and TRBJ1-1; 9 nucleotides align to TRBD1. The receptor was derived from a male donor with rectosigmoid adenocarcinoma. The starting material was PBMCs, obtained before treatment. The CDR3 DNA reads TGTGCCAGCTCACCGGGCACCGGGACAGGGAGGGCTTTCTTT. It is translated as CASSPGTGTGRAFF.